This entry lists 2 T cell receptor beta chains sequenced from one sample in a study of cytomegalovirus exposure and HLA in healthy donors. Both 60 Vbeta primers and 13 Jbeta primers went into the PCR. The protocol was immunoSEQ multiplex PCR, while the TCRdb copy is restricted to in-frame clones and leaves out a portion. This sample has over 110,000 clones, with around 78% found just once. Sequencing input: PBMCs. The receptors shown here come from a woman in her forties in good health and CMV-seropositive.

CDR3 loop: CASSGGTRIIGEQFF. As DNA, the CDR3 is TGTGCCAGCAGCGGCGGGACTAGGATTATAGGTGAGCAGTTCTTC. The chain links TRBV5-8 to TRBJ2-1, with 8 bases fitting TRBD2. Losses at the gene ends were 4 bases for V and 9 bases for J; bases not matched to a gene: 12. CDR1 is SGHTS, CDR2 YDEGEE, per germline. The CDR3 runs 15 residues.

The chain has TRBV7-9 and TRBJ1-3; D unclear. Germline V gives CDR1 SEHNR, CDR2 FQNEAQ (reference sequence). The CDR3 consists of 14 residues. With 5 bases removed from V and 4 bases from J, the gap between germline ends came to 12 bases. CDR3 residues: CASSPNEYGNTIYF. The CDR3 nucleotides are TGTGCCAGCAGCCCTAACGAGTACGGAAACACCATATATTTT.